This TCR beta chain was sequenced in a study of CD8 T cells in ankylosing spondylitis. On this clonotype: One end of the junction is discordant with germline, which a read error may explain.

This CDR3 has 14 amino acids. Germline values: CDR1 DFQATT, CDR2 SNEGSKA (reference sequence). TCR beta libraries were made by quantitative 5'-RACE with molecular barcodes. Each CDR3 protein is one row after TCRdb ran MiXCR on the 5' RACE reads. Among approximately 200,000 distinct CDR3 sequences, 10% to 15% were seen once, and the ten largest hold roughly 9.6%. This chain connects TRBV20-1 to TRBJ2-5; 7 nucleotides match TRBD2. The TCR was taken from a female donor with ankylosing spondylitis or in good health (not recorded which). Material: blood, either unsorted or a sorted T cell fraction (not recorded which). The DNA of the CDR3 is TGCAGTGCTAGAGTGGGAGCGGGGCAAGAGACCCAGCACTTC. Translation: CSARVGAGQETQHF.